Described below is a single T cell receptor beta chain sequence and its context. CDR1 MNHEY and CDR2 SVGAGI come from the germline V gene. This CDR3 has 15 residues. Trimming removed 6 bases at V and 0 bases at J, with 12 bases between. This sample is drawn from a study of blood T cell repertoires in COVID-19. Across the whole study: Spain, Italy and the United States supplied samples that represented acute and convalescent COVID-19. PBMCs, B-cell-depleted T cells, or T cells were the source of the cDNA or gDNA that made up the material.

Under the authors' procedure: Reference gene primer amplification gave nucleated cell count estimates. Generated by immunoSEQ multiplex PCR, the TCRdb table keeps only in-frame clones and is missing some. V, J and clone size derive from that table, while D and trimming were established from the DNA sequence. Of roughly 120,000 clones in the sample, about four fifths were seen once. The V gene is TRBV6-5, the J gene TRBJ1-3; no clear D gene. This TCR derives from a woman aged 60-75 years with acute or convalescent COVID-19. The sample taken for sequencing was peripheral blood. For the CDR3, the DNA is TGTGCCAGCAGCCTCAGTGCTTACTCTGGAAACACCATATATTTT. Its translation: CASSLSAYSGNTIYF.